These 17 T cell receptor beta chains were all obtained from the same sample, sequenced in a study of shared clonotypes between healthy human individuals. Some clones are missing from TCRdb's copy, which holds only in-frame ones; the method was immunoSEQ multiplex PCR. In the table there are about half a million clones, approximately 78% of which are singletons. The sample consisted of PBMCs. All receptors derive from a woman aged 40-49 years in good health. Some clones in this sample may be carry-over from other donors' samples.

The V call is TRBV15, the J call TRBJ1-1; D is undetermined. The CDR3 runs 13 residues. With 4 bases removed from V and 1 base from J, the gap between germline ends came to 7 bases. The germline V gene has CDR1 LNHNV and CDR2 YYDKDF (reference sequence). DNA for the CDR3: TGTGCCACCAGCAAAATAAAGAACACTGAAGCTTTCTTT. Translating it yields CATSKIKNTEAFF.

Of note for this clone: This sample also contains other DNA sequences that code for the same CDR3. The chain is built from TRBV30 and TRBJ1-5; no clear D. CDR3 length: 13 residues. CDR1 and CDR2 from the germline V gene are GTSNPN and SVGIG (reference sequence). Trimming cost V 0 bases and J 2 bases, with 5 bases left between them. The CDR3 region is CAWSVRGNQPQHF. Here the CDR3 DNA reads TGTGCCTGGAGTGTACGTGGCAATCAGCCCCAGCATTTT.

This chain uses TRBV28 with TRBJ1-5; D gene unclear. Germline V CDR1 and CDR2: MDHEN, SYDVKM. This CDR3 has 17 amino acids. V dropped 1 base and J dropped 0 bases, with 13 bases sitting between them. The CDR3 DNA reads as TGTGCCAGCAGTTTATTCGCCTGGAAAAATAGCAATCAGCCCCAGCATTTT. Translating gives CASSLFAWKNSNQPQHF.

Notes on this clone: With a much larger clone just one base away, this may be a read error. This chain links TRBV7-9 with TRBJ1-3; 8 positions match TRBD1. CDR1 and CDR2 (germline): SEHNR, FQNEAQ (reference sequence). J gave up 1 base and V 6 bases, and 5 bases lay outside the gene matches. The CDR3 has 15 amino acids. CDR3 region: CASRGNRGSGNTIYF. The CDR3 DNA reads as TGTGCCAGCAGAGGGAACAGGGGGTCTGGAAACACCATATATTTT.

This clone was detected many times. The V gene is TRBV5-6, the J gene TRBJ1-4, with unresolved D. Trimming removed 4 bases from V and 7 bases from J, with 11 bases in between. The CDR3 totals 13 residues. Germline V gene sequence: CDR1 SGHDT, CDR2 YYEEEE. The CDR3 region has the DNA TGTGCCAGCAGCCCCGCGGCCAGTGAAAAACTGTTTTTT. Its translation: CASSPAASEKLFF.

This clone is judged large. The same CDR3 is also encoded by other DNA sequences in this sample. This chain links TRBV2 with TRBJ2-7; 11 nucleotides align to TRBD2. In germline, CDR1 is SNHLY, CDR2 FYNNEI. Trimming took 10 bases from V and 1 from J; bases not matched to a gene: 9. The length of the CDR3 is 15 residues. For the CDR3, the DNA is TGTGCCACACCCGGGGCTAGCGGGAGGTCCTACGAGCAGTACTTC. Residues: CATPGASGRSYEQYF.

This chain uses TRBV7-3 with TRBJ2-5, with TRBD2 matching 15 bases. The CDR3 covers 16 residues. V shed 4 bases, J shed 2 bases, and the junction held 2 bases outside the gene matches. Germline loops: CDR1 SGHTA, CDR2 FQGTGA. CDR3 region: CASSSGLAGGQETQYF. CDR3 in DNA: TGTGCCAGCAGCTCAGGACTAGCGGGAGGGCAAGAGACCCAGTACTTC. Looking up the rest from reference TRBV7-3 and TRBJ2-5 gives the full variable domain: GAGVSQTPSNKVTEKGKYVELRCDPISGHTALYWYRQSLGQGPEFLIYFQGTGAADDSGLPNDRFFAVRPEGSVSTLKIQRTERGDSAVYLCASSSGLAGGQETQYFGPGTRLLVL.

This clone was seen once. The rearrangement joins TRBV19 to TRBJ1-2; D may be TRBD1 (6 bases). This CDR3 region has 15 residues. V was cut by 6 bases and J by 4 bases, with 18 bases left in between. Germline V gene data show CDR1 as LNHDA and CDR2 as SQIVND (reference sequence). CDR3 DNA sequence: TGTGCCAGTAGCCCGCCAGGGGTTGGGGGCTATGGCTACACCTTC. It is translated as CASSPPGVGGYGYTF.

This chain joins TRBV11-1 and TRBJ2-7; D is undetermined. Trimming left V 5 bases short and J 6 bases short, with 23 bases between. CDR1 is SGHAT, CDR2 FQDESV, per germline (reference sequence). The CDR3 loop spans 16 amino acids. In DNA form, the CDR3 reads TGTGCCAGCAGCGCCACCGATCGCACCCACGCCTCCGAGCAGTACTTC. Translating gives CASSATDRTHASEQYF.

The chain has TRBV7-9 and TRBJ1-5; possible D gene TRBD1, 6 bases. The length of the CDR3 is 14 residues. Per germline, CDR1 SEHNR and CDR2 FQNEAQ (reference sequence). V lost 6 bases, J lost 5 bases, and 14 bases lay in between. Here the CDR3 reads CASSTGGLYQPQHF. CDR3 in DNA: TGTGCCAGCAGTACGGGGGGCCTCTATCAGCCCCAGCATTTT. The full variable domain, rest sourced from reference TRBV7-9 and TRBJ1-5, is DTGVSQNPRHKITKRGQNVTFRCDPISEHNRLYWYRQTLGQGPEFLTYFQNEAQLEKSRLLSDRFSAERPKGSFSTLEIQRTEQGDSAMYLCASSTGGLYQPQHFGDGTRLSIL.

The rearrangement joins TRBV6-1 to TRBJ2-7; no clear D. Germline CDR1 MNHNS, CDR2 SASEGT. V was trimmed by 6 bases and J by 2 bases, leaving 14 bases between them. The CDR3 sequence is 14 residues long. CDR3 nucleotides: TGTGCCAGCAGGGTATCGACTGCGACCTACGAGCAGTACTTC. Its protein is CASRVSTATYEQYF.

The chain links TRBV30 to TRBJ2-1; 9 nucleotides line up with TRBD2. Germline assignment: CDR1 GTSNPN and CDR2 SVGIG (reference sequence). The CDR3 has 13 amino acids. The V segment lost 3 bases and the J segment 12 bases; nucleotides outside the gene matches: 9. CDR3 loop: CAWRVAGGLAQFF. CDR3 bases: TGTGCCTGGAGGGTGGCGGGAGGGTTGGCGCAGTTCTTC.

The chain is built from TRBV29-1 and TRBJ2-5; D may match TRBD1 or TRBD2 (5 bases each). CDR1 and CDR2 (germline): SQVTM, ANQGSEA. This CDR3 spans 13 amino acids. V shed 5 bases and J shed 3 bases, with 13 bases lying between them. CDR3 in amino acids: CSVPGPGKETQYF. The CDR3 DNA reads TGCAGCGTTCCGGGGCCGGGAAAAGAGACCCAGTACTTC.

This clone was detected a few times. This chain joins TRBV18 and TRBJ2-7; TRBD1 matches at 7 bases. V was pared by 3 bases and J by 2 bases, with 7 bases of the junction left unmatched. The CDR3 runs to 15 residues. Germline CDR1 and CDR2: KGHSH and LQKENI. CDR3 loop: CASSPGTAKTYEQYF. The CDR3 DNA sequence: TGTGCCAGCTCACCCGGGACAGCCAAAACCTACGAGCAGTACTTC.

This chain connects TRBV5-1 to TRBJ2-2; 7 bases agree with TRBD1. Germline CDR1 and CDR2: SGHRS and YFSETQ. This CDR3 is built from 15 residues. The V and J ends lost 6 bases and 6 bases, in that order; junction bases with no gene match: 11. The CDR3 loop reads CASNTGAEGAGELFF. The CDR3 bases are TGCGCCAGCAATACAGGGGCCGAGGGTGCCGGGGAGCTGTTTTTT.

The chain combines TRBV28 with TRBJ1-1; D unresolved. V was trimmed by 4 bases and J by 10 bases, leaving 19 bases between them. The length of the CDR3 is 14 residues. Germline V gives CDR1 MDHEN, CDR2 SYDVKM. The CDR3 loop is CASSSRTDGRGAFF. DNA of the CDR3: TGTGCCAGCAGTTCACGAACGGACGGCCGGGGAGCTTTCTTT.

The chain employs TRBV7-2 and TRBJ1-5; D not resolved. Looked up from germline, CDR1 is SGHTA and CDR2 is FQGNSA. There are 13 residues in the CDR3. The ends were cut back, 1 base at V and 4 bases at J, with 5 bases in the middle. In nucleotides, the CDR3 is TGTGCCAGCAGCTTAGGACTGAATCAGCCCCAGCATTTT. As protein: CASSLGLNQPQHF.